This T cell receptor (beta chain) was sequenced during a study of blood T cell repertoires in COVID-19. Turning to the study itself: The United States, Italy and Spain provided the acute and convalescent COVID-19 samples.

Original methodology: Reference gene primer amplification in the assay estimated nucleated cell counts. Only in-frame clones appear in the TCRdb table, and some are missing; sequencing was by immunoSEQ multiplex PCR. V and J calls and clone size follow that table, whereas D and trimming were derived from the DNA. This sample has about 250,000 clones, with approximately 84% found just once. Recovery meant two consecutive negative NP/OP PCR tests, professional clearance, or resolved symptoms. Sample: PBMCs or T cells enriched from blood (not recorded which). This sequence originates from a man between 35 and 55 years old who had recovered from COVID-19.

The CDR3 region has the DNA TGTGCCAGCAGTCCACTAGCGGGAGAATCGCATGAGCAGTTCTTC. Its protein product is CASSPLAGESHEQFF. V gene TRBV6-6 combines with J gene TRBJ2-1, with 11 positions matching TRBD2. The CDR3 is 15 amino acids. Trimming at V came to 5 bases and at J to 8 bases, leaving 8 bases not matched to a gene. Germline V gives CDR1 MNHNY, CDR2 SVGAGI (reference sequence).